Detailed here is one T cell receptor beta chain. Its antigen remains unknown. The data derive from a study of T cell responses to AZD1222 COVID-19 vaccine. V gave up 8 bases and J gave up 4 bases, with 20 bases separating them. Germline V gene lookup returns CDR1 LNHDA and CDR2 SQIVND (reference sequence). CDR3 length equals 15 residues. Method: immunoSEQ multiplex PCR; TCRdb's copy keeps in-frame clones and lacks some. Among about 190,000 clones, around 93% were seen once, and the ten largest hold about 9.2%. Findings of the study overall: Within unmutated variant regions lay the reported targets of nearly half of spike-specific TCRs. At baseline, just five to seven AZD1222 recipients tested seropositive. After two AZD1222 doses, spike-specific TCR breadth and depth rose versus day 0. Regions 160-218 and 743-854 held dominance among vaccine-associated CD4 TCRs, which spanned spike.

The chain combines TRBV19 with TRBJ1-2, with TRBD1 as a possible D gene (6 bases). The sample in question was peripheral blood, obtained on day 0 of AZD1222 vaccination. The sequence derives from an adult in good health. CDR3 DNA sequence: TGTGCCAGTCGTCGGGGGAGGGGGAGATCCTATGGCTACACCTTC. Its translation is CASRRGRGRSYGYTF.